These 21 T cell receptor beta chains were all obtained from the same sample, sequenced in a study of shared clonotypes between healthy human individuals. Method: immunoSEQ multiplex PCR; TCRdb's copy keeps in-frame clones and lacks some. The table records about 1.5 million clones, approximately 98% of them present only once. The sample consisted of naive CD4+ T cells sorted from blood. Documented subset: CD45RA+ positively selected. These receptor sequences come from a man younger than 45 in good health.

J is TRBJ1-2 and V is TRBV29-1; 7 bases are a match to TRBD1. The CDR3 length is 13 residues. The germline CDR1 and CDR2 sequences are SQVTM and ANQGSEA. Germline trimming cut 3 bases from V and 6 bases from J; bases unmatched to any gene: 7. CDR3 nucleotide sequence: TGCAGCGTTGAGTATGTCAGGGGGAATGGCTACACCTTC. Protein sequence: CSVEYVRGNGYTF.

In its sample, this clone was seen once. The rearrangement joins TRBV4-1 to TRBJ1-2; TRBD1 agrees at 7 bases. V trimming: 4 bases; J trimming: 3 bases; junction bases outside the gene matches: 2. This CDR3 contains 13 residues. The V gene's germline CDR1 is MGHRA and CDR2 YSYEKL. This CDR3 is CASSLGTDYGYTF. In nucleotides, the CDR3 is TGCGCCAGCAGCCTTGGGACAGACTATGGCTACACCTTC.

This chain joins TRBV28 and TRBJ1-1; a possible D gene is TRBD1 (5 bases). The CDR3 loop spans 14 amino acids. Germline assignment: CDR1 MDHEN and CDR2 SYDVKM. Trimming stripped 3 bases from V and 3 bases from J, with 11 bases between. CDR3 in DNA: TGTGCCAGCAGTTTCTCCCAGGGCCACACTGAAGCTTTCTTT. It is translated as CASSFSQGHTEAFF.

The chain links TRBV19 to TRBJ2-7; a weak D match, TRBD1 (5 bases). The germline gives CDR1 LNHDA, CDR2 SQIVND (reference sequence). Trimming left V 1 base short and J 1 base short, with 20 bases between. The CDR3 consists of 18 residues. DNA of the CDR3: TGTGCCAGTAGTATAGTTGGGGCAGGCCTAACGCCGTCCTACGAGCAGTACTTC. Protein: CASSIVGAGLTPSYEQYF.

The DNA for the CDR3 is TGTGCCAGCAGCTCCCCTCGGCAGGGGGCAACTGAAGCTTTCTTT. Protein product: CASSSPRQGATEAFF. This chain uses TRBV11-2 with TRBJ1-1; 8 bases are a match to TRBD1. V lost 4 bases and J lost 5; bases outside the gene matches: 9. This CDR3 is 15 amino acids long. The germline V gene has CDR1 SGHAT and CDR2 FQNNGV. The full variable domain, completed using reference TRBV11-2 and TRBJ1-1, is EAGVAQSPRYKIIEKRQSVAFWCNPISGHATLYWYQQILGQGPKLLIQFQNNGVVDDSQLPKDRFSAERLKGVDSTLKIQPAKLEDSAVYLCASSSPRQGATEAFFGQGTRLTVV.

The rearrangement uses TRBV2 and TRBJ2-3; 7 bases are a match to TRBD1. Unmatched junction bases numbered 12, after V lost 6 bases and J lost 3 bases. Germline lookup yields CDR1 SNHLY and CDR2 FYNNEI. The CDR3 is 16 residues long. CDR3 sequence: CASRGEGQLGTDTQYF. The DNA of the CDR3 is TGTGCCAGCAGAGGAGAGGGACAGTTAGGTACAGATACGCAGTATTTT.

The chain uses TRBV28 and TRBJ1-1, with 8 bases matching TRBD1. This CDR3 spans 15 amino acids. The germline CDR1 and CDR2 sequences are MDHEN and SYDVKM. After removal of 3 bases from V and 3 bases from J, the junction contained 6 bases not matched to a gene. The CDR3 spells CASSFVTGVHTEAFF. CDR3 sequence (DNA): TGTGCCAGCAGTTTCGTGACAGGGGTCCACACTGAAGCTTTCTTT.

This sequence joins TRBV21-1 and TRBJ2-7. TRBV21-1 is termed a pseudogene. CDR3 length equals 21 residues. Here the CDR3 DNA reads TGTGCCAGCAGCAAAAAAACCCCCAAGCCGAACAAAAAGAACAAGTCCTACGAGCAGTACTTC. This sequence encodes CASSKKTPKPNKKNKSYEQYF.

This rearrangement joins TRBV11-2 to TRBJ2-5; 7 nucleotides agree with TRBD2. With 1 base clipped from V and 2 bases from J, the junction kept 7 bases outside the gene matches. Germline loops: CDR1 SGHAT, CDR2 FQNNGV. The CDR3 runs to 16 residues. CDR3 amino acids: CASSLGASGIQETQYF. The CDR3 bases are TGTGCCAGCAGCTTAGGCGCTAGCGGAATACAAGAGACCCAGTACTTC.

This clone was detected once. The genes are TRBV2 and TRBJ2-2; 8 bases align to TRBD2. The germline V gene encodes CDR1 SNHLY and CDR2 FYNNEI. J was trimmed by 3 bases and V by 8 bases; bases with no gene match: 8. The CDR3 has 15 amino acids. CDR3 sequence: CASRYGRGDTGELFF. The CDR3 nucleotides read TGTGCCAGCCGTTACGGGAGGGGGGACACCGGGGAGCTGTTTTTT.

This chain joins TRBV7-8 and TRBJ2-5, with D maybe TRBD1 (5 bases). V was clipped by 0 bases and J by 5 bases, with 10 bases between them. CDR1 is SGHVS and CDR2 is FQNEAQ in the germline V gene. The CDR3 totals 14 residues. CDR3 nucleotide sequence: TGTGCCAGCAGCTTAGCAGCAGGGCGGGAGACCCAGTACTTC. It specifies CASSLAAGRETQYF. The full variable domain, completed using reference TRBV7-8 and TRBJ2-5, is GAGVSQSPRYKVAKRGQDVALRCDPISGHVSLFWYQQALGQGPEFLTYFQNEAQLDKSGLPSDRFFAERPEGSVSTLKIQRTQQEDSAVYLCASSLAAGRETQYFGPGTRLLVL.

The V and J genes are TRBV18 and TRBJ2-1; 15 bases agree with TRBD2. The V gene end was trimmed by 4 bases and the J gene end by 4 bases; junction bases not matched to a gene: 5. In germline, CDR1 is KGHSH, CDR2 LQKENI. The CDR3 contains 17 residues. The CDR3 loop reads CASSHGLAGGGYNEQFF. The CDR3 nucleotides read TGTGCCAGCTCACACGGACTAGCGGGAGGGGGGTACAATGAGCAGTTCTTC.

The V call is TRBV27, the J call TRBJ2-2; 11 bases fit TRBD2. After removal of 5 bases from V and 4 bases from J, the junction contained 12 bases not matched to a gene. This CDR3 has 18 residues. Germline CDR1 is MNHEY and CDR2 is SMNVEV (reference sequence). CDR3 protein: CASSRWASGRSGTGELFF. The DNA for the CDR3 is TGTGCCAGCAGTCGCTGGGCTAGCGGGAGGAGCGGCACCGGGGAGCTGTTTTTT.

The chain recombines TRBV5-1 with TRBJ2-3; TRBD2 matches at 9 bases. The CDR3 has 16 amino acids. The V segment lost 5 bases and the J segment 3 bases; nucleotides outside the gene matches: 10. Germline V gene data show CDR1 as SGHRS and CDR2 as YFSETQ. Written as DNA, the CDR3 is TGCGCCAGCAGTCAAGTTTTAGCGGGGGCAACAGATACGCAGTATTTT. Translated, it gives CASSQVLAGATDTQYF. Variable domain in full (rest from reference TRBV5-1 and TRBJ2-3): KAGVTQTPRYLIKTRGQQVTLSCSPISGHRSVSWYQQTPGQGLQFLFEYFSETQRNKGNFPGRFSGRQFSNSRSEMNVSTLELGDSALYLCASSQVLAGATDTQYFGPGTRLTVL.

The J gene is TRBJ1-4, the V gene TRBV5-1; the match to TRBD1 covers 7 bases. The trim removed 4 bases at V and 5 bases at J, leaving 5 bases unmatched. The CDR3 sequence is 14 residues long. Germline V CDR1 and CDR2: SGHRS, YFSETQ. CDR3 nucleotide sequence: TGCGCCAGCAGCGTGGACAGGCTAAATGAAAAACTGTTTTTT. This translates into CASSVDRLNEKLFF.

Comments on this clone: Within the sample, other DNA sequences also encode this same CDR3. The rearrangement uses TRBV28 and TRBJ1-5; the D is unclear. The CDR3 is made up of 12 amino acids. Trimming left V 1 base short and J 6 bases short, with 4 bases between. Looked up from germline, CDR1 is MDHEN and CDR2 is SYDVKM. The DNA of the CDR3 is TGTGCCAGCAGTTTATCCGGTCAGCCCCAGCATTTT. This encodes CASSLSGQPQHF.

As DNA, the CDR3 is TGTGCCAGCAGCCCGCGGGGCTCCCCGGTGATTGCCTACGAGCAGTACTTC. It is translated as CASSPRGSPVIAYEQYF. The chain couples TRBV27 to TRBJ2-7; weak D call: TRBD2 (6 bases). The V end lost 6 bases, the J end lost 2 bases, and 23 bases lay between the germline ends. Germline values: CDR1 MNHEY, CDR2 SMNVEV (reference sequence). This CDR3 comprises 17 residues.

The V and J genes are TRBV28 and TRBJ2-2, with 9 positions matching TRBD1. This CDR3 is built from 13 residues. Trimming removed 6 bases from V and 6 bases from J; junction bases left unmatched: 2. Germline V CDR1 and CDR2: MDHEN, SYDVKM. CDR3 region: CASSRQGAGELFF. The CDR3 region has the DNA TGTGCCAGCAGCAGACAGGGGGCCGGGGAGCTGTTTTTT.

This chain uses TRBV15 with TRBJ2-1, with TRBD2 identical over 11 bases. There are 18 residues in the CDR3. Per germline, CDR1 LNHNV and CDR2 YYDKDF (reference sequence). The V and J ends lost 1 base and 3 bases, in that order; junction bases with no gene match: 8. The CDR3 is CATSRGVSGRGLYNEQFF. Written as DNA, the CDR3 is TGTGCCACCAGCAGAGGGGTTAGCGGGAGGGGACTCTACAATGAGCAGTTCTTC.

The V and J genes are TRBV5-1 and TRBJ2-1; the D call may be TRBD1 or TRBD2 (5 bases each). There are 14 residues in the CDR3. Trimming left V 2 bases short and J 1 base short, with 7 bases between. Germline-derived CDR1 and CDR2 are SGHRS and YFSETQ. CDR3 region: CASSFEGSYNEQFF. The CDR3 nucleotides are TGCGCCAGCAGCTTCGAGGGGTCCTACAATGAGCAGTTCTTC.

CDR3 coding DNA: TGTGCCAGCACCCTTGGGCCCCTCTCGACAGGGGTGCTTAATCAGCCCCAGCATTTT. This encodes CASTLGPLSTGVLNQPQHF. The genes are TRBV28 and TRBJ1-5, with TRBD1 identical over 8 bases. Germline CDR1 reads MDHEN; CDR2 reads SYDVKM. V gave up 7 bases and J gave up 4 bases; unmatched junction bases: 21. The CDR3 sequence is 19 residues long.